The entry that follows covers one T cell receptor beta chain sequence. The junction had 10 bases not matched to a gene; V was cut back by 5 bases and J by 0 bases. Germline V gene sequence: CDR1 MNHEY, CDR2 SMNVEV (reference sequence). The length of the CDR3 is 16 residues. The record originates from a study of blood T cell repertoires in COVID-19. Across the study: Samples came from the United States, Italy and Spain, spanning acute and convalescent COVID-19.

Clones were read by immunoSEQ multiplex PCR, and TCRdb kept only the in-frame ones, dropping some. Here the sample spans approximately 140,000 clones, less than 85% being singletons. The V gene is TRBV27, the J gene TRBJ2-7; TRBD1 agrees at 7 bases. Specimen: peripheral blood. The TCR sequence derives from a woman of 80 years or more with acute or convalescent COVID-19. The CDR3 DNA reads TGTGCCAGCAGTCTTAGACCGGGACAGTTCTCCTACGAGCAGTACTTC. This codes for CASSLRPGQFSYEQYF.